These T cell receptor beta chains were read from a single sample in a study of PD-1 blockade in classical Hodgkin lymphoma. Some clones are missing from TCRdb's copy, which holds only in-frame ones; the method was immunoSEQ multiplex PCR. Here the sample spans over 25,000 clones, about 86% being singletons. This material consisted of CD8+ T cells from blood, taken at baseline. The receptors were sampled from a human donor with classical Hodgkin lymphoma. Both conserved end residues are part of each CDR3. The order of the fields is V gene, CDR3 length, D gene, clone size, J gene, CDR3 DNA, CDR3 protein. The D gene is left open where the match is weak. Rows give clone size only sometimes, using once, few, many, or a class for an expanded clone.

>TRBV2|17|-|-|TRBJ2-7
TGTGCCAGCAGTGGGGTTCCGTCGGGAGTTGCCTCCTACGAGCAGTACTTC
CASSGVPSGVASYEQYF
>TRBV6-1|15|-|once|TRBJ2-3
TGTGCCAGCAGTGAAGGCCGGGACAGCACAGATACGCAGTATTTT
CASSEGRDSTDTQYF
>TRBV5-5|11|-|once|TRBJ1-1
TGTGCCAGCAGCGTGGGAACTGAAGCTTTCTTT
CASSVGTEAFF
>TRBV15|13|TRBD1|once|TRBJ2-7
TGTGCCACCAGCAACGGACAGGTCTACGAGCAGTACTTC
CATSNGQVYEQYF
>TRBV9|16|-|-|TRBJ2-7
TGTGCCAGCAGCGTAGGGGTAAGGGTCCCCGACTACGAGCAGTACTTC
CASSVGVRVPDYEQYF
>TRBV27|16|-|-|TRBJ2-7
TGTGCCAGCAGTTATTCCCTAGGGGGACTCTCCTACGAGCAGTACTTC
CASSYSLGGLSYEQYF
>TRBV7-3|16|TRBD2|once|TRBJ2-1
TGTGCCAGCAGCCCCTCCGGGACTAGGGGATTCAATGAGCAGTTCTTC
CASSPSGTRGFNEQFF
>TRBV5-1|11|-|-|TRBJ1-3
TGCGCCAGCATATCTGGAAACACCATATATTTT
CASISGNTIYF
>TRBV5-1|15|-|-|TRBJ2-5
TGCGCCAGCGCCCTCCTCCGGCCAGACCAAGAGACCCAGTACTTC
CASALLRPDQETQYF
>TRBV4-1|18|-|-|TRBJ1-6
TGCGCCAGCAGCCAAGATCGGGGGGCACGGACCTATAATTCACCCCTCCACTTT
CASSQDRGARTYNSPLHF
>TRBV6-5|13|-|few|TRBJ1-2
TGTGCCAGCAGTTACTCGGCCATCTATGGCTACACCTTC
CASSYSAIYGYTF
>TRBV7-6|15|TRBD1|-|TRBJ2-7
TGTGCCAGCAGCTCCGACAGGGGGCGCGGCTACGAGCAGTACTTC
CASSSDRGRGYEQYF
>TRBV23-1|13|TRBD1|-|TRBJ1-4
TGCGCCAGCAGGAGGGGACAGGATGAAAAACTGTTTTTT
CASRRGQDEKLFF
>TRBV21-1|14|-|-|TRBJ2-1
TGTGCCAGCAGCACTAGCGCAACCTACAATGAGCAGTTCTTC
CASSTSATYNEQFF
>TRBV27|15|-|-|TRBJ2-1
TGTGCCAGCAGTTACTACTCAAGCTCCTACAATGAGCAGTTCTTC
CASSYYSSSYNEQFF
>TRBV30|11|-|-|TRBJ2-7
TGTGCCTGGAGTGCAGGGTACGAGCAGTACTTC
CAWSAGYEQYF
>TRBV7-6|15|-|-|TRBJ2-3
TGTGCCAGCAGGATGGGGGGCGGACCCACAGATACGCAGTATTTT
CASRMGGGPTDTQYF
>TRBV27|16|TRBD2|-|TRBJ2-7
TGTGCCAGCAGCTACTCCGGGACTAGCGGGAGCCACGAGCAGTACTTC
CASSYSGTSGSHEQYF
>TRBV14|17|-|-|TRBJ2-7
TGTGCCAGCAGCCACGTCAAGACTCCGGGCCTACTTTACGAGCAGTACTTC
CASSHVKTPGLLYEQYF
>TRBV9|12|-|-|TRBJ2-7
TGTGCCAGCAGCGTCGAGGGATACGAGCAGTACTTC
CASSVEGYEQYF
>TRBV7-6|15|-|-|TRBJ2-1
TGTGCCAGCAGCTTATTACGGGAGACCTACAATGAGCAGTTCTTC
CASSLLRETYNEQFF
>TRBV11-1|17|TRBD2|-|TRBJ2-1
TGTGCCAGCAGCCGACCCAAGCGGGAAAGCTCCTACAATGAGCAGTTCTTC
CASSRPKRESSYNEQFF
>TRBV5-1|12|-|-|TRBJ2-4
TGCGCCAGCAGCTTAGACCAAAACATTCAGTACTTC
CASSLDQNIQYF
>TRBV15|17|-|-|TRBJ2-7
TGTGCCACCAGAGATGAAAGTGGGCAGGATTTATCCTACGAGCAGTACTTC
CATRDESGQDLSYEQYF
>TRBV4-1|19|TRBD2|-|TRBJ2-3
TGCGCCAGCAGCCAGCACTTCCCTAGCGGGGCTGATCTCACAGATACGCAGTATTTT
CASSQHFPSGADLTDTQYF
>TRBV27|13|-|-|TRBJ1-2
TGTGCCAGCAGTTTCTCCGAGGACGGTGGCTACACCTTC
CASSFSEDGGYTF
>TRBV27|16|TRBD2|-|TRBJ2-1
TGTGCCAGCAGTTTCCTAGCGGGAGGGCCGGGGAATGAGCAGTTCTTC
CASSFLAGGPGNEQFF
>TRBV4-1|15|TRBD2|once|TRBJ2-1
TGCGCCAGCAGCGTTAGCGGGAGTCCCTACAATGAGCAGTTCTTC
CASSVSGSPYNEQFF
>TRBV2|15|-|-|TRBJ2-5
TGTGCCAGCAGTGAATTAGCGGAGTACCAAGAGACCCAGTACTTC
CASSELAEYQETQYF
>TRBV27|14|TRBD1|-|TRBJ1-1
TGTGCCAGCAGTATAGACAGGGGGCTGACTGAAGCTTTCTTT
CASSIDRGLTEAFF
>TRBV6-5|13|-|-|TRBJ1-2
TGTGCCAGCAGTTTCACACGGGGATATGGCTACACCTTC
CASSFTRGYGYTF
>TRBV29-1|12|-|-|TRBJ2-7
TGCAGCGTTGAAGATCCATACTACGAGCAGTACTTC
CSVEDPYYEQYF
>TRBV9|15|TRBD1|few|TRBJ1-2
TGTGCCAGCAGCTCTCTAAAAGGGACAGGGTCTGGCTACACCTTC
CASSSLKGTGSGYTF
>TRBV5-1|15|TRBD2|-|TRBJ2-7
TGCGCCAGCAGCCCGACTAGCGGGAGTGGCTACGAGCAGTACTTC
CASSPTSGSGYEQYF
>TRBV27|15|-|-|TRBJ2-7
TGTGCCAGCAGTTCTCACCAGGAGAAAGCCTACGAGCAGTACTTC
CASSSHQEKAYEQYF
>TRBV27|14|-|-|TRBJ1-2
TGTGCCAGCAGTTACGGGGCGGGGGACTATGGCTACACCTTC
CASSYGAGDYGYTF
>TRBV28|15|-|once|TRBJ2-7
TGTGCCAGTAGACTCACAGGGACTTCCGTGGACGAGCAGTACTTC
CASRLTGTSVDEQYF
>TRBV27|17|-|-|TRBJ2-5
TGTGCCAGCAGCCAGTTTATGCCCCCGAGGGCCCAAGAGACCCAGTACTTC
CASSQFMPPRAQETQYF
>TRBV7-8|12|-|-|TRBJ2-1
TGTGCCAGCATGGAGGGGGAATTGGTGCAGTTCTTC
CASMEGELVQFF
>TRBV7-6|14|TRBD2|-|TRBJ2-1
TGTGCCAGCAGCACATCCGGCGGGGGATATGAGCAGTTCTTC
CASSTSGGGYEQFF
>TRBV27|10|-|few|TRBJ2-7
TGTGCCAGCGGAACCTACGAGCAGTACTTC
CASGTYEQYF
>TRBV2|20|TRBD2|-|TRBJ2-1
TGTGCCAGCAGTGAAGAGGGTACTAGCGGGAGGGCGGGGTCCTACAATGAGCAGTTCTTC
CASSEEGTSGRAGSYNEQFF
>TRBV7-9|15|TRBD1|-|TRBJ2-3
TGTGCCAGCAGCTCCCCCCGACAGGGACCAGATACGCAGTATTTT
CASSSPRQGPDTQYF
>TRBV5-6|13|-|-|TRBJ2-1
TGTGCCAGCAGCCTACCGAACAGGGATGAGCAGTTCTTC
CASSLPNRDEQFF
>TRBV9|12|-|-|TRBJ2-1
TGTGCCAGCAGCGACAGCTACAATGAGCAGTTCTTC
CASSDSYNEQFF
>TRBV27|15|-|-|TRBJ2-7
TGTGCCAGCAGTTTAGAGGCAAGTCTCTCCTACGAGCAGTACTTC
CASSLEASLSYEQYF
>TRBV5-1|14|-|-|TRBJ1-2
TGCGCCAGCAGCTTGGGTAGACAGGATGATGGCTACACCTTC
CASSLGRQDDGYTF
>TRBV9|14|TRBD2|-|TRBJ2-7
TGTGCCAGCAGCGTTGGGGGGGACTCCTACGAGCAGTACTTC
CASSVGGDSYEQYF
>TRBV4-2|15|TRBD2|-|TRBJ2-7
TGTGCCAGCAGCCAGGGGACTAGCGGGACCTACGAGCAGTACTTC
CASSQGTSGTYEQYF